The 15 T cell receptor beta chains reported below all come from one sample, sequenced in a study of blood T cell repertoires in COVID-19. Using immunoSEQ multiplex PCR, the repertoire was profiled, and TCRdb retains in-frame clones only, with some absent. The table includes 250,000 to 300,000 clones, less than 85% detected once. Sequences were obtained from peripheral blood. The receptors were gathered from a man aged 55 to 69 who had recovered from COVID-19.

The chain couples TRBV2 to TRBJ1-6; tentative D call: TRBD1 (5 bases). Germline V gives CDR1 SNHLY, CDR2 FYNNEI. V was shortened by 6 bases and J by 7 bases, with 10 bases between the two germline ends. The CDR3 is made up of 13 amino acids. Written as DNA, the CDR3 is TGTGCCAGCAGAGACAGATTAAATTCACCCCTCCACTTT. Translation gives CASRDRLNSPLHF.

The genes are TRBV7-9 and TRBJ2-1; TRBD2 matches at 7 bases. J gave up 0 bases and V 4 bases, and 3 bases lay outside the gene matches. The CDR3 sequence is 15 residues long. Germline V gives CDR1 SEHNR, CDR2 FQNEAQ (reference sequence). The CDR3 nucleotides are TGTGCCAGCAGCTCGAGCGGGGTCTCCTACAATGAGCAGTTCTTC. Amino acids: CASSSSGVSYNEQFF.

The chain employs TRBV18 and TRBJ2-3, with 14 bases identical to TRBD2. Per the germline V gene, CDR1 is KGHSH and CDR2 is LQKENI. CDR3 length equals 19 residues. Trimming removed 4 bases from V and 1 base from J; junction bases left unmatched: 10. The CDR3: CASSLGLAGGLFGTDTQYF. The CDR3 nucleotides are TGTGCCAGCTCACTTGGACTAGCGGGAGGCCTCTTTGGCACAGATACGCAGTATTTT. The variable domain in full, with the rest retrieved from reference TRBV18 and TRBJ2-3, is NAGVMQNPRHLVRRRGQEARLRCSPMKGHSHVYWYRQLPEEGLKFMVYLQKENIIDESGMPKERFSAEFPKEGPSILRIQQVVRGDSAAYFCASSLGLAGGLFGTDTQYFGPGTRLTVL.

The sample holds one count of this clone. The CDR3 region is CASTLSGGGEKLFF. The CDR3 DNA sequence: TGTGCCAGTACCCTTTCTGGGGGCGGTGAAAAACTGTTTTTT. The chain has TRBV6-6 and TRBJ1-4; tentatively, D is TRBD1 (6 bases). The CDR3 is made up of 14 amino acids. With 9 bases removed from V and 7 bases from J, the gap between germline ends came to 18 bases. The germline CDR1 and CDR2 sequences are MNHNY and SVGAGI (reference sequence).

The V and J genes are TRBV24-1 and TRBJ2-1; 9 bases agree with TRBD2. The trim removed 4 bases at V and 5 bases at J, leaving 5 bases unmatched. This CDR3 region has 15 residues. Germline lookup yields CDR1 KGHDR and CDR2 SFDVKD. The CDR3 reads CATSDPSGGNNEQFF. The CDR3 nucleotides read TGTGCCACCAGTGACCCCAGCGGGGGGAACAATGAGCAGTTCTTC.

The chain combines TRBV7-9 with TRBJ2-2; 9 bases are shared with TRBD1. V gave up 5 bases and J gave up 6 bases; unmatched junction bases: 10. The CDR3 contains 16 residues. Germline loops: CDR1 SEHNR, CDR2 FQNEAQ (reference sequence). CDR3 sequence: CASSDQQGAIAGELFF. The DNA of the CDR3 is TGTGCCAGCAGCGACCAACAGGGGGCTATCGCCGGGGAGCTGTTTTTT.

The chain is built from TRBV15 and TRBJ2-7; the match to TRBD1 covers 9 bases. V shed 0 bases, J shed 4 bases, and the junction held 10 bases outside the gene matches. In germline, CDR1 is LNHNV, CDR2 YYDKDF (reference sequence). The CDR3 has 17 amino acids. Here the CDR3 DNA reads TGTGCCACCAGCAGAGAAGCGTCGACAGGGGGGGAGTACGAGCAGTACTTC. Translated: CATSREASTGGEYEQYF.

This chain uses TRBV4-1 with TRBJ2-7, with 7 bases matching TRBD1. This CDR3 comprises 15 residues. CDR1 and CDR2 (germline): MGHRA, YSYEKL. V shed 3 bases and J 2 bases; nucleotides not matched to a gene: 7. The CDR3 DNA reads TGCGCCAGCAGCCAGACGACAGGGAACACCTACGAGCAGTACTTC. Translation gives CASSQTTGNTYEQYF.

This clone has just one count. The V gene is TRBV6-5, the J gene TRBJ2-5; the match to TRBD1 covers 7 bases. Germline V lookup: CDR1 MNHEY, CDR2 SVGAGI. The CDR3 spans 16 residues. J gave up 2 bases and V 3 bases, and 9 bases lay outside the gene matches. The CDR3 DNA follows: TGTGCCAGCAGTTATTCCTCGACAGGGCAACAAGAGACCCAGTACTTC. Protein sequence: CASSYSSTGQQETQYF.

The chain couples TRBV7-9 to TRBJ2-1; 8 bases line up with TRBD2. The CDR3 length is 16 residues. Germline V gene lookup returns CDR1 SEHNR and CDR2 FQNEAQ (reference sequence). V gave up 1 base and J gave up 7 bases; unmatched junction bases: 9. CDR3 nucleotide sequence: TGTGCCAGCAGCTTAGTTGCGGGGGGACCTCGGAATGAGCAGTTCTTC. As protein: CASSLVAGGPRNEQFF.

The chain uses TRBV3-1 (or the pseudogene TRBV3-2) and TRBJ2-7, with D possibly being TRBD2 (6 bases). Germline loops: CDR1 LGHDT, CDR2 YNNKEL (reference sequence). The CDR3 sequence is 15 residues long. Between the trimmed V and J ends, which lost 3 bases and 3 bases, there was a span of 15 bases. DNA of the CDR3: TGTGCCAGCAGCCACGGCGGGATCAAACGCTACGAGCAGTACTTC. This sequence encodes CASSHGGIKRYEQYF.

The chain combines TRBV5-1 with TRBJ2-7; 7 positions match TRBD2. The V segment lost 1 base and the J segment 6 bases; nucleotides outside the gene matches: 10. The CDR3 is made up of 15 amino acids. Germline assignment: CDR1 SGHRS and CDR2 YFSETQ. CDR3: CASSLLIGGSGEQYF. The CDR3 DNA is TGCGCCAGCAGCTTGTTGATCGGCGGGAGCGGCGAGCAGTACTTC.

CDR3 in amino acids: CASSFPGVETEAFF. The CDR3 DNA is TGTGCCAGCAGCTTCCCGGGGGTGGAAACTGAAGCTTTCTTT. The chain has TRBV5-4 and TRBJ1-1, with D maybe TRBD1 (5 bases). Germline-derived CDR1 and CDR2 are SGHNT and YYREEE (reference sequence). The length of the CDR3 is 14 residues. V lost 2 bases and J 5 bases, leaving 13 bases between the germline ends.

The gene calls are TRBV7-2 and TRBJ2-7; 9 bases line up with TRBD2. V shed 1 base, J shed 3 bases, and the junction held 4 bases outside the gene matches. Germline V lookup: CDR1 SGHTA, CDR2 FQGNSA. This CDR3 has 15 residues. This chain's CDR3 is CASSLGNSGSYEQYF. The CDR3 coding sequence is TGTGCCAGCAGCTTAGGTAATAGCGGGAGCTACGAGCAGTACTTC.

The chain recombines TRBV5-8 with TRBJ2-7, with 10 bases aligning to TRBD2. The V segment lost 1 base and the J segment 5 bases; nucleotides outside the gene matches: 12. The germline CDR1 and CDR2 sequences are SGHTS and YDEGEE. The CDR3 runs to 17 residues. The CDR3 loop reads CASSLTDRLAGVHEQYF. CDR3 coding DNA: TGTGCCAGCAGCTTGACGGATCGGCTAGCGGGAGTCCACGAGCAGTACTTC.